Following are 9 T cell receptor beta chains from one sample sequenced in a study of blood T cell repertoires in COVID-19 (dated by TCRdb to 2020 to 2021). The library came from the immunoSEQ multiplex PCR assay. In TCRdb, the immuneACCESS table is reduced to in-frame sequences with V and J assigned. These tables do not hold every clone; where another copy was compared, an unresolved V gene accounts for under half, and the others remain unexplained. Across this sample there are tens of thousands of clones, with roughly 85% seen only once. 4% to 5.5% of the sample is taken by the ten largest. Sequencing was performed on peripheral blood. All receptors derive from a human donor in a cohort sampled during active COVID-19.

This rearrangement joins TRBV30 to TRBJ2-3; 8 bases are a match to TRBD1. The germline V gene encodes CDR1 GTSNPN and CDR2 SVGIG (reference sequence). The CDR3 runs to 17 residues. V lost 1 base, J lost 0 bases, and 9 bases stayed unmatched. DNA of the CDR3: TGTGCCTGGAGTGGGGGCTTAGGGACAGGCAGCACAGATACGCAGTATTTT. It translates to CAWSGGLGTGSTDTQYF.

V and J are TRBV7-2 and TRBJ2-5; 8 nucleotides align to TRBD1. J gave up 4 bases and V 2 bases, and 3 bases lay outside the gene matches. The length of the CDR3 is 14 residues. Per germline, CDR1 SGHTA and CDR2 FQGNSA. CDR3 bases: TGTGCCAGCAGCTTATTGGACAGGGTAGAGACCCAGTACTTC. This codes for CASSLLDRVETQYF.

The chain couples TRBV28 to TRBJ2-3; D is uncertain. Trimming removed 6 bases at V and 2 bases at J, with 6 bases between. The V gene's germline CDR1 is MDHEN and CDR2 SYDVKM. The CDR3 loop spans 12 amino acids. CDR3 nucleotides: TGTGCCAGCAGCGGGTACACAGATACGCAGTATTTT. This encodes CASSGYTDTQYF.

This chain connects TRBV15 to TRBJ1-3; 7 bases match TRBD1. The germline CDR1 and CDR2 sequences are LNHNV and YYDKDF (reference sequence). This CDR3 region has 17 residues. The ends lost 5 bases at V and 2 bases at J; junction bases unmatched: 12. The chain's CDR3 is CATSLGGSPSPGNTIYF. DNA for the CDR3: TGTGCCACCAGCCTAGGGGGCAGCCCTTCCCCTGGAAACACCATATATTTT.

CDR3 in amino acids: CASSSTDRVPSYEQYF. CDR3 bases: TGTGCCAGCAGTTCCACCGACAGGGTTCCCTCCTACGAGCAGTACTTC. The chain is built from TRBV6-2 or TRBV6-3 and TRBJ2-7; 7 bases match TRBD1. This CDR3 is built from 16 residues. V lost 4 bases and J lost 0; bases outside the gene matches: 9. The germline gives CDR1 MNHEY, CDR2 SVGEGT.

The chain combines TRBV29-1 with TRBJ2-3, with D unresolved. The V end was cut by 6 bases, the J end by 4 bases, with 8 bases between. Germline V gene lookup returns CDR1 SQVTM and CDR2 ANQGSEA. This CDR3 spans 11 amino acids. This CDR3 is CSVKPADTQYF. The CDR3 DNA sequence: TGCAGCGTCAAACCAGCAGATACGCAGTATTTT.

This clone has at least ten counts. The rearrangement links TRBV30 to TRBJ2-4; a possible D gene is TRBD1 (6 bases). CDR1 is GTSNPN and CDR2 is SVGIG in the germline V gene (reference sequence). The CDR3 covers 15 residues. V dropped 5 bases and J dropped 0 bases, with 14 bases sitting between them. The CDR3 sequence: CAWASGELAKNIQYF. The CDR3 bases are TGTGCCTGGGCTTCAGGGGAGCTAGCCAAAAACATTCAGTACTTC.

The J gene is TRBJ1-1, the V gene TRBV4-1; 7 bases align to TRBD1. J was trimmed by 7 bases and V by 4 bases; bases with no gene match: 18. This CDR3 has 17 amino acids. CDR1 is MGHRA and CDR2 is YSYEKL in the germline V gene. This chain's CDR3 is CASSLIDRAYGSSEAFF. The DNA for the CDR3 is TGCGCCAGCAGCCTCATCGACAGGGCCTACGGGAGCAGTGAAGCTTTCTTT.

This clone appeared once. V gene TRBV7-9 combines with J gene TRBJ1-5, with D maybe TRBD1 (6 bases). This CDR3 is 18 amino acids long. Germline V gene lookup returns CDR1 SEHNR and CDR2 FQNEAQ (reference sequence). The germline V and J ends were trimmed by 3 bases and 0 bases, with 18 bases remaining between them. CDR3 amino acids: CASSFWPGAAYSNQPQHF. The DNA of the CDR3 is TGTGCCAGCAGCTTTTGGCCAGGGGCAGCCTATAGCAATCAGCCCCAGCATTTT.